The clone carrying this T cell receptor beta chain occurred a few times. This record belongs to a study of human T cells and chemical hapten exposure. At the level of the study: Diphenylcyclopropenone, dosed weekly to the scalp, was given to patients throughout the approximately 25-week study.

Trimming cost V 3 bases and J 3 bases, with 11 bases left between them. The V gene's germline CDR1 is MGHDK and CDR2 SYGVNS. The CDR3 contains 14 residues. From the RACE reads, TCRdb called clonotypes with MiXCR, one entry per CDR3 protein. In the table there are roughly 380,000 distinct CDR3 sequences, about 6% of which are singletons. The time point was: patch test 2, 6 weeks after DPC sensitization. Noted treatment: therapeutic diphenylcyclopropenone sensitization with weekly scalp DPC. This material consisted of whole blood, taken in connection with sensitization to the hapten diphenylcyclopropenone (DPC). The chain recombines TRBV25-1 with TRBJ2-5, with D unresolved. The clonotype originates from a woman under 30 with alopecia areata. Some clones in this sample may be carry-over from other donors' samples. CDR3 nucleotide sequence: TGTGCCAGCAGTGATAAAGGAATAAAAGAGACCCAGTACTTC. This gives the protein CASSDKGIKETQYF.